Here is one T cell receptor beta chain with its context. The CDR3 consists of 17 residues. Germline assignment: CDR1 SNHLY and CDR2 FYNNEI. Trimming cost V 4 bases and J 6 bases; bases outside gene matches: 8. The data are from a study of OX40 agonist ivuxolimab in advanced cancers. Study as a whole: Ivuxolimab, an agonist antibody against OX40 (CD134), was given to patients.

Generated by immunoSEQ multiplex PCR, the TCRdb table keeps only in-frame clones and is missing some. In the table there are roughly 53,000 clones, roughly 90% of which are singletons. The source was CD4+ or CD8+ T cells sorted from blood, collected in a trial of the OX40 agonist ivuxolimab. The source of this sequence is an adult with an advanced solid tumor such as melanoma, head and neck, liver or kidney cancer. This sequence joins TRBV2 and TRBJ2-1, with 14 positions matching TRBD2. The CDR3 DNA follows: TGTGCCAGCAGTGTGCTGGGGACTAGCGGGAGACTCAATGAGCAGTTCTTC. It codes for CASSVLGTSGRLNEQFF.